This T cell receptor beta chain is from a study of blood T cell repertoires in COVID-19. The wider study: The origin of the acute and convalescent COVID-19 samples was the United States, Italy and Spain. The cDNA or gDNA used as material had been derived from T cells, B-cell-depleted T cells, or PBMCs.

The CDR3 covers 14 residues. Per the original methods: The assay estimated nucleated cells by amplifying reference gene primers. The data were produced by immunoSEQ multiplex PCR, yet TCRdb's version contains in-frame clones alone and is incomplete. That table is the source of V, J and clone size, and D and trimming were worked out from the DNA. The repertoire holds 120,000 or so clones, with about 79% as singletons. The clonotype originates from a man between 40 and 49 years old with active or convalescent COVID-19. This sequence joins TRBV21-1 and TRBJ1-5; the table calls TRBD1, which could not be checked here. TRBV21-1 is a known pseudogene. The sample consisted of peripheral blood. CDR3: CASSGTGDGQPQHF. The CDR3 DNA follows: TGTGCCAGCAGTGGGACAGGGGACGGGCAGCCCCAGCATTTT.